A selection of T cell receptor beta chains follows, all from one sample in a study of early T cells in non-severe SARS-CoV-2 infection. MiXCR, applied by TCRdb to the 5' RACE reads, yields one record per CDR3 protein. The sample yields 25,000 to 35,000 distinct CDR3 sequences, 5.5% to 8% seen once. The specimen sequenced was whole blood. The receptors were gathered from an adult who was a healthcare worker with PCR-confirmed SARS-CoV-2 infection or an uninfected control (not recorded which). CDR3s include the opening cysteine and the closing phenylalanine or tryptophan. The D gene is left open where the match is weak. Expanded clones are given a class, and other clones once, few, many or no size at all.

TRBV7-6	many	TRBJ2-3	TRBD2	CASSRGGTSRLGDTQYF	TGTGCCAGCAGCAGAGGGGGGACTAGCCGGCTGGGGGATACGCAGTATTTT
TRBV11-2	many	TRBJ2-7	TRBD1	CASSSPRDRFYEQYF	TGTGCCAGCAGCTCCCCCCGGGACAGGTTCTACGAGCAGTACTTC
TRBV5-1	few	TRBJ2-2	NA	CASSLGVTGELFF	TGCGCCAGCAGCTTGGGAGTCACCGGGGAGCTGTTTTTT
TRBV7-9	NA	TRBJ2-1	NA	CASSPQPQSGRPHEQFF	TGTGCCAGCAGCCCTCAACCTCAAAGCGGTAGGCCCCATGAGCAGTTCTTC
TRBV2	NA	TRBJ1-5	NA	CASSPTANNQPQHF	TGTGCCAGCAGCCCCACAGCCAACAATCAGCCCCAGCATTTT
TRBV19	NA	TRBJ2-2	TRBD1	CASNIGGPGELFF	TGTGCCAGTAACATAGGGGGCCCCGGGGAGCTGTTTTTT
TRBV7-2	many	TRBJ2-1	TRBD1	CASSGRTGGNEQFF	TGTGCCAGCAGCGGTCGGACAGGGGGCAATGAGCAGTTCTTC
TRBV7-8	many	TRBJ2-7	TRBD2	CASSLGGGVGYEQYF	TGTGCCAGCAGCTTAGGGGGGGGAGTCGGCTACGAGCAGTACTTC
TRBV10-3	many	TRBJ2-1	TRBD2	CAISPWTSEDNEQFF	TGTGCCATCAGTCCCTGGACTAGCGAGGACAATGAGCAGTTCTTC
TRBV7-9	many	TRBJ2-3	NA	CASSISSGPITDTQYF	TGTGCCAGCAGCATAAGTTCCGGGCCCATCACAGATACGCAGTATTTT
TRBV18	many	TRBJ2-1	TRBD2	CASSGLAEYNEQFF	TGTGCCAGCTCGGGACTAGCGGAATACAATGAGCAGTTCTTC
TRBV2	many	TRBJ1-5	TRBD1	CASSHQGANQPQHF	TGTGCCAGCAGCCATCAGGGGGCTAATCAGCCCCAGCATTTT
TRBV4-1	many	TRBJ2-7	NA	CASSQVPGMGFYEQYF	TGCGCCAGCAGCCAAGTCCCTGGGATGGGCTTCTACGAGCAGTACTTC
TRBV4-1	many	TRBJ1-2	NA	CASSREGGYTF	TGCGCCAGCAGCAGGGAGGGTGGCTACACCTTC
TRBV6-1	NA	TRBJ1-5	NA	CASSGRGTRVDQPQHF	TGTGCCAGCAGTGGAAGGGGTACGAGAGTAGATCAGCCCCAGCATTTT
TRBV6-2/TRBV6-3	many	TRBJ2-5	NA	CASSQGRQETQYF	TGTGCCAGCAGTCAGGGACGTCAAGAGACCCAGTACTTC
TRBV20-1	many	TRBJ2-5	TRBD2	CSAPLLVRLAEYQETQYF	TGCAGTGCTCCCCTTTTGGTACGTCTAGCGGAGTACCAAGAGACCCAGTACTTC
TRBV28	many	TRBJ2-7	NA	CASSKGTYEQYF	TGTGCCAGCAGTAAGGGTACCTACGAGCAGTACTTC
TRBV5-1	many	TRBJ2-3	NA	CASSLAGRATGSDTQYF	TGCGCCAGCAGCTTGGCCGGTAGGGCTACGGGATCGGATACGCAGTATTTT
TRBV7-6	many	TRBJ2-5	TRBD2	CASSLVAGVTQETQYF	TGTGCCAGCAGCTTAGTTGCGGGGGTGACCCAAGAGACCCAGTACTTC
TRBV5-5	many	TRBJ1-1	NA	CASSLYEYTEAFF	TGTGCCAGCAGCTTATATGAGTACACTGAAGCTTTCTTT
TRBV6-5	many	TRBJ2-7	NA	CASNRGKGYEQYF	TGTGCCAGCAATCGAGGGAAGGGCTACGAGCAGTACTTC
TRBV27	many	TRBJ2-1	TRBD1	CASSRTGQSSYNEQFF	TGTGCCAGCAGCCGGACAGGCCAGAGCTCCTACAATGAGCAGTTCTTC
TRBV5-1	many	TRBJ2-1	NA	CASTSGPGEWGEQFF	TGCGCCAGCACTTCTGGACCGGGAGAATGGGGCGAGCAGTTCTTC
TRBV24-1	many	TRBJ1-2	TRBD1	CATSGTGGDYGYTF	TGTGCCACCTCCGGGACAGGGGGCGACTATGGCTACACCTTC
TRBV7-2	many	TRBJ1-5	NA	CASSWEGGSNQPQHF	TGTGCCAGCAGCTGGGAGGGAGGGAGCAATCAGCCCCAGCATTTT
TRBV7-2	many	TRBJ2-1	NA	CASSSRGRGEQFF	TGTGCCAGCAGCTCCCGGGGTAGGGGGGAGCAGTTCTTC
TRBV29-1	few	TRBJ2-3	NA	CSVWAGAGDTQYF	TGCAGCGTTTGGGCAGGGGCCGGGGATACGCAGTATTTT
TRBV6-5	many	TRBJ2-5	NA	CASSYSGQGKFETQYF	TGTGCCAGCAGTTACTCTGGTCAGGGGAAATTCGAGACCCAGTACTTC
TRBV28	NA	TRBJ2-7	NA	CASSYRPSPYEQYF	TGTGCCAGCAGTTACAGGCCGTCTCCCTACGAGCAGTACTTC
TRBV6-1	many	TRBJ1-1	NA	CASNTGAFPEAFF	TGTGCCAGCAATACGGGCGCGTTCCCTGAAGCTTTCTTT
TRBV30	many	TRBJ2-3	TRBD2	CAWSVSGGRPGQIGQYF	TGTGCCTGGAGTGTTAGCGGGGGGCGTCCTGGGCAGATAGGGCAGTATTTT
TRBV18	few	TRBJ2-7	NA	CASSPSQVPHEQYF	TGTGCCAGCTCACCGTCGCAGGTCCCCCACGAGCAGTACTTC
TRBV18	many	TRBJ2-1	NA	CASSPGVNEQFF	TGTGCCAGCTCACCAGGGGTAAATGAGCAGTTCTTC
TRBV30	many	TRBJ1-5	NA	CAWSLRSEQPQHF	TGTGCCTGGAGTCTGCGTTCAGAGCAGCCCCAGCATTTT
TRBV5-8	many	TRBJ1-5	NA	CASRLDRTMLDQPQHF	TGTGCCAGCAGACTGGACAGAACCATGTTGGATCAGCCCCAGCATTTT
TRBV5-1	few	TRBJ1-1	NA	CASSLTGPNTEAFF	TGCGCCAGCAGCTTGACAGGGCCGAACACTGAAGCTTTCTTT
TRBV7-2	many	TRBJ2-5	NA	CASSLDRGQETQYF	TGTGCCAGCAGCTTAGACCGAGGGCAAGAGACCCAGTACTTC
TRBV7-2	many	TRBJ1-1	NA	CASSRNSLGSEAFF	TGTGCCAGCAGCCGAAACTCCCTTGGGTCTGAAGCTTTCTTT
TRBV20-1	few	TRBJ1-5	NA	CSASQGSGQPQHF	TGCAGTGCTAGTCAAGGGTCCGGTCAGCCCCAGCATTTT
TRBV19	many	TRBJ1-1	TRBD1	CASTKDRGPLHYMNTEAFF	TGTGCCAGTACCAAGGACAGGGGTCCTCTTCATTATATGAACACTGAAGCTTTCTTT